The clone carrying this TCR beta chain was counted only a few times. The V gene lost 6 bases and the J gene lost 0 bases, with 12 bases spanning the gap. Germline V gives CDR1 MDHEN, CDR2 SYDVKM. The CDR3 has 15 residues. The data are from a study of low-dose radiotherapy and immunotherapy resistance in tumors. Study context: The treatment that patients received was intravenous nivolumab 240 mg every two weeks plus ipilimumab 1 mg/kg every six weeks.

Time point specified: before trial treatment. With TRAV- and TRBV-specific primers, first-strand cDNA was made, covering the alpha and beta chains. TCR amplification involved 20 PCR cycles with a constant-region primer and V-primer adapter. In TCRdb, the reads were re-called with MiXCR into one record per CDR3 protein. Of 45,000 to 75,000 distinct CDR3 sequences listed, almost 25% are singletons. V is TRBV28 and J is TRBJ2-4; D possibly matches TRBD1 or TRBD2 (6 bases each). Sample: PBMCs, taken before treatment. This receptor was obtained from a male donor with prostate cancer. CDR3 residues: CASSPGEVAKNIQYF. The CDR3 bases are TGTGCCAGCAGCCCAGGGGAGGTAGCCAAAAACATTCAGTACTTC.